Each of the 11 T cell receptor beta chains below was sequenced from the same sample in a study of blood T cell repertoires in COVID-19. TCRdb's table, derived via immunoSEQ multiplex PCR, lists solely in-frame clones and lacks some. The table includes hundreds of thousands of clones, roughly 89% detected once. The sample was peripheral blood. All receptors come from a woman in her twenties or thirties with active or convalescent COVID-19.

The chain recombines TRBV7-2 with TRBJ2-3, with TRBD2 identical over 12 bases. CDR3 length equals 15 residues. J was trimmed by 7 bases and V by 5 bases; bases with no gene match: 7. Germline V gives CDR1 SGHTA, CDR2 FQGNSA. CDR3 sequence: CASSRTSGNSYTQYF. In DNA form, the CDR3 reads TGTGCCAGCAGCAGGACTAGCGGGAACTCGTATACGCAGTATTTT.

This clone was counted once. The chain joins TRBV18 to TRBJ1-5; tentative D call: TRBD1 (5 bases). Germline lookup yields CDR1 KGHSH and CDR2 LQKENI. The length of the CDR3 is 14 residues. Trimming stripped 2 bases from V and 2 bases from J, with 7 bases between. The CDR3 DNA reads as TGTGCCAGCTCACCAGCGACAGGCAATCAGCCCCAGCATTTT. Its protein product is CASSPATGNQPQHF.

The rearrangement joins TRBV4-1 to TRBJ1-1, with a tentative D call TRBD1 (5 bases). The ends were cut back, 1 base at V and 6 bases at J, with 12 bases in the middle. Germline CDR1 and CDR2: MGHRA and YSYEKL. The CDR3 loop spans 14 amino acids. DNA for the CDR3: TGCGCCAGCAGCCAAGTTCAGCCAGGGCCTGAAGCTTTCTTT. It encodes CASSQVQPGPEAFF.

The chain employs TRBV6-5 and TRBJ2-3; D uncertain. This CDR3 has 15 amino acids. V was clipped by 6 bases and J by 0 bases, with 13 bases between them. In germline, CDR1 is MNHEY, CDR2 SVGAGI. CDR3 protein: CASSHTRRSTDTQYF. In DNA form, the CDR3 reads TGTGCCAGCAGCCATACAAGGAGAAGCACAGATACGCAGTATTTT.

The chain has TRBV21-1 and TRBJ2-7; the listed D gene, TRBD2, was not tested against the DNA. TRBV21-1 is shown as a pseudogene. The CDR3 contains 14 residues. CDR3 loop: CAVSGDGGSYEQYF. In nucleotides, the CDR3 is TGTGCCGTCTCGGGGGACGGGGGCTCCTACGAGCAGTACTTC.

This rearrangement joins TRBV10-3 to TRBJ1-4; 7 bases fit TRBD1. V gave up 0 bases and J gave up 8 bases; unmatched junction bases: 6. The CDR3 is made up of 15 amino acids. The V gene's germline CDR1 is ENHRY and CDR2 SYGVKD. CDR3 protein: CAISESGQLQEKLFF. CDR3 sequence (DNA): TGTGCCATCAGTGAGTCGGGACAGCTGCAGGAAAAACTGTTTTTT.

V and J are TRBV14 and TRBJ1-2; 9 bases align to TRBD1. J lost 8 bases, V lost 4 bases, and 11 bases had no gene match. This CDR3 is built from 15 residues. Germline CDR1 SGHDN, CDR2 FVKESK. CDR3 sequence: CASSRNRGQLIGYTF. The CDR3 DNA follows: TGTGCCAGCAGCCGGAACAGGGGGCAGCTGATCGGCTACACCTTC. Using reference TRBV14 and TRBJ1-2 for the parts outside the CDR3, the full variable domain is EAGVTQFPSHSVIEKGQTVTLRCDPISGHDNLYWYRRVMGKEIKFLLHFVKESKQDESGMPNNRFLAERTGGTYSTLKVQPAELEDSGVYFCASSRNRGQLIGYTFGSGTRLTVV.

The V and J genes are TRBV27 and TRBJ2-7; D is possibly TRBD1 (5 bases). Germline CDR1 reads MNHEY; CDR2 reads SMNVEV (reference sequence). V lost 11 bases and J lost 6, with 23 bases in between. The CDR3 is 14 amino acids. Here the CDR3 reads CAVAVGAAFGEQYF. The CDR3 bases are TGTGCCGTTGCGGTTGGGGCAGCATTCGGCGAGCAGTACTTC.

The chain has TRBV13 and TRBJ1-6; 7 bases agree with TRBD1. Losses at the gene ends were 4 bases for V and 14 bases for J; bases not matched to a gene: 11. This CDR3 region has 14 residues. CDR1 and CDR2 (germline): PRHDT, FYEKMQ (reference sequence). The CDR3: CASSSTGTVSALHF. Written as DNA, the CDR3 is TGTGCCAGCAGCTCGACAGGGACGGTATCGGCCCTCCACTTT.

The J gene is TRBJ1-5, the V gene TRBV30; 7 nucleotides agree with TRBD1. The CDR3 is made up of 12 amino acids. Trimming took 7 bases from V and 4 from J; bases not matched to a gene: 4. The germline V gene encodes CDR1 GTSNPN and CDR2 SVGIG (reference sequence). CDR3 protein: CAFRDSNQPQHF. DNA for the CDR3: TGTGCCTTTAGGGACAGTAATCAGCCCCAGCATTTT. The full variable domain, rest sourced from reference TRBV30 and TRBJ1-5, is SQTIHQWPATLVQPVGSPLSLECTVEGTSNPNLYWYRQAAGRGLQLLFYSVGIGQISSEVPQNLSASRPQDRQFILSSKKLLLSDSGFYLCAFRDSNQPQHFGDGTRLSIL.

The chain links TRBV27 to TRBJ1-1; tentatively, D is TRBD1 (5 bases). CDR3 length equals 14 residues. Germline V gene data show CDR1 as MNHEY and CDR2 as SMNVEV (reference sequence). Trimming took off 7 bases at V and 4 bases at J, with 16 bases between the two ends. CDR3 nucleotide sequence: TGTGCCAGCAAAACCTCGGGGGGTGGCACTGAAGCTTTCTTT. Protein product: CASKTSGGGTEAFF.